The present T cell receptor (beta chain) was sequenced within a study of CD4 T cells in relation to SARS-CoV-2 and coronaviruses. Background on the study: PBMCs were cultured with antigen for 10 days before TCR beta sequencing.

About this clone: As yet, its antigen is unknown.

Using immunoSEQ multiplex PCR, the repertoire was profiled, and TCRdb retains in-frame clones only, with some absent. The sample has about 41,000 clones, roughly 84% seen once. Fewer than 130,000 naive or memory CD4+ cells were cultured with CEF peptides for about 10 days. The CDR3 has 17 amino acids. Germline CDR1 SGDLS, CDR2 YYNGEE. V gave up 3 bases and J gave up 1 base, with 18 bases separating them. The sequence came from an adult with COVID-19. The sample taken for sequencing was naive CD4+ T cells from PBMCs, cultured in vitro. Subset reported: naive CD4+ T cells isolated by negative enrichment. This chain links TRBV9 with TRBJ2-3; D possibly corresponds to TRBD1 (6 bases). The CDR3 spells CASSAGLGGGGTDTQYF. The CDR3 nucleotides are TGTGCCAGCAGCGCCGGGCTGGGTGGGGGCGGCACAGATACGCAGTATTTT.